The 9 T cell receptor beta chains below come from one sample, sequenced in a study of T cell responses to AZD1222 COVID-19 vaccine. TCRdb keeps only in-frame clones here, not all; method: immunoSEQ multiplex PCR. The table shows 50,000 or so clones, with around 91% occurring only once. The source material was peripheral blood, sampled 28 days after the second AZD1222 dose. These receptors were collected from an adult who received the AZD1222 COVID-19 vaccine.

In DNA, the CDR3 is TGTGCCAGCAGCCCCCCCCTGGGCTCCTACGAGCAGTACTTC. Amino acids: CASSPPLGSYEQYF. The rearrangement joins TRBV3-1 (or the pseudogene TRBV3-2) to TRBJ2-7; the D is unclear. CDR1 is LGHDT, CDR2 YNNKEL, per germline (reference sequence). The CDR3 spans 14 residues. The V gene lost 4 bases and the J gene lost 0 bases, with 10 bases spanning the gap.

V is TRBV6-1 and J is TRBJ1-1; D might be TRBD1 (5 bases). Germline lookup yields CDR1 MNHNS and CDR2 SASEGT. The CDR3 contains 17 residues. Trimming pared 3 bases from V and 1 base from J, leaving 18 bases between. The CDR3 DNA reads as TGTGCCAGCAGTGAGGGGATAGATGGGACGAGGAACACTGAAGCTTTCTTT. This sequence encodes CASSEGIDGTRNTEAFF.

The J gene is TRBJ2-7, the V gene TRBV18; unclear D gene. CDR3 length equals 12 residues. Per the germline V gene, CDR1 is KGHSH and CDR2 is LQKENI. V lost 2 bases, J lost 5 bases, and 7 bases lay in between. Written as DNA, the CDR3 is TGTGCCAGCTCACCAAGGATGGACGAGCAGTACTTC. Protein product: CASSPRMDEQYF.

This clone was picked up one time. This chain links TRBV5-4 with TRBJ2-5; tentative D call: TRBD1 (5 bases). The germline V and J ends were trimmed by 0 bases and 5 bases, with 8 bases remaining between them. This CDR3 region has 13 residues. CDR1 and CDR2 (germline): SGHNT, YYREEE (reference sequence). CDR3 DNA: TGTGCCAGCAGCTTGGGACAGAGGGAGACCCAGTACTTC. Translation: CASSLGQRETQYF.

The chain combines TRBV6-5 with TRBJ1-5; no reliable D call. Deletions cut 6 bases from V and 5 bases from J, with 8 bases between. CDR3 length equals 12 residues. Germline CDR1 and CDR2: MNHEY and SVGAGI. The CDR3 is CASRIYDQPQHF. As DNA, the CDR3 is TGTGCCAGCAGGATTTATGATCAGCCCCAGCATTTT.

The CDR3 loop reads CASSVTTGGFYEQYF. The CDR3, as DNA: TGCGCCAGCAGTGTGACGACAGGGGGGTTCTACGAGCAGTACTTC. The chain has TRBV10-1 and TRBJ2-7, with 9 bases identical to TRBD1. Germline V gene lookup returns CDR1 WNHNN and CDR2 SYGVQD (reference sequence). V was pared by 4 bases and J by 3 bases, with 7 bases of the junction left unmatched. This CDR3 has 15 residues.

This chain's CDR3 is CATSDLDTQYF. In nucleotides, the CDR3 is TGTGCCACCAGTGATTTGGATACGCAGTATTTT. The gene calls are TRBV24-1 and TRBJ2-3; no clear D. CDR1 and CDR2 (germline): KGHDR, SFDVKD. The CDR3 loop spans 11 amino acids. Trimming stripped 0 bases from V and 6 bases from J, with 0 bases between.

The genes are TRBV4-1 and TRBJ2-7; 7 bases align to TRBD1. This CDR3 is 14 amino acids long. After removal of 3 bases from V and 6 bases from J, the junction contained 8 bases not matched to a gene. Germline CDR1 MGHRA, CDR2 YSYEKL. CDR3 bases: TGCGCCAGCAGCCAGGGCGACAGGGCGGGCGAGCAGTACTTC. This translates into CASSQGDRAGEQYF.

The chain uses TRBV27 and TRBJ2-7; TRBD2 matches at 8 bases. From germline, CDR1 is MNHEY and CDR2 SMNVEV (reference sequence). The V gene end was trimmed by 6 bases and the J gene end by 5 bases; junction bases not matched to a gene: 15. This CDR3 has 16 amino acids. CDR3 sequence (DNA): TGTGCCAGCAGAATCGGGGCGAGCGGGAGTGCCCACGAGCAGTACTTC. As protein: CASRIGASGSAHEQYF.